Described below is a single T cell receptor beta chain sequence and its context. Its antigen remains unidentified. Base qualities are not provided; no much larger clone lies one nucleotide away. V and J are truncated by 5 bases and 1 base respectively, leaving an intervening sequence of 8 bases. From cysteine to phenylalanine, the CDR3 is 13 amino acids long. CDR3 DNA only is kept here, 39 bases in frame from base 1. CDR1 and CDR2, looked up from the germline V gene, are SGHNT and YENEEA. The data were obtained in a study of T cell responses to AZD1222 COVID-19 vaccine (dated by TCRdb to about 2021). The study in broad terms: AZD1222 recipients whose second dose came at about 4 weeks and those whose second dose came at about 12 weeks were combined into one group, since spike-specific TCR depth and breadth did not differ between the two schedules. TCR sequencing covered 230 or so trial participants: about 210 given two doses of AZD1222 and approximately 25 given two doses of MenACWY control vaccine. Enrollment into the trials was organized by age into subgroups of 18-55, 56-69 and 70-plus years, and those subgroups contained roughly 150, 30 and 60 TCR-sequenced participants, respectively.

Taken with the paper, the label for time point translates to: baseline before first vaccination. Samples from vaccinated people were obtained from the UK trials COV001 and COV002, which included a single-blind randomized controlled phase 2/3 trial of AZD1222 (ChAdOx1 nCoV-19) in healthy adults. For TCRbeta chain sequencing, PBMC samples were collected from trial participants at day 0 and at day 28 after the second dose. Study-wide conclusions, independent of this receptor: Reportedly, close to half of the unique spike-specific TCRs recognized epitopes lying outside the regions that are mutated in the B.1.351 and B.1.1.7 variants. After two AZD1222 doses, both the breadth and the depth of spike-specific TCRs were significantly higher than at day 0 and than in MenACWY recipients. Conclusions about previously exposed vaccinees are limited because only six or seven AZD1222 recipients were SARS-CoV-2 seropositive at baseline. Because no samples from the day 14 peak response were available, repertoires could be characterized only after the peak T cell response. In the small 56-69-year group, the increase in depth fell short of significance, most likely because of low power. Participants were mostly white British and included more females than males, and it was suggested by the authors that clonal diversity may have been underestimated. The whole spike protein was spanned by vaccine-associated CD4 TCRs, and dominant responses were seen in regions 160-218 and 743-854.

The CDR3 regions of human TCRbeta chains were subjected to immunosequencing. In the paper's pipeline: Repertoire TCRs were checked for matches against a reference library of SARS-CoV-2-specific TCRs that had been generated using the MIRA antigen-specificity platform. Breadth was defined as the fraction of unique TCRs that were SARS-CoV-2-associated. Depth was defined as the fraction of total T cells that were SARS-CoV-2-associated. Using the MIRA data, each spike-specific TCR was mapped to the spike region that the TCR reacts to and placed in a CD4 or CD8 class. Log10-transformed breadth and depth values were compared by one-way ANOVA with Sidak's multiple comparisons tests. Held by TCRdb, this immuneACCESS table contains in-frame sequences only and omits some clones. Under half of the omission traces to an unresolved V gene where checked; the cause of the rest is unknown. V, J and clone size are taken as reported in that table, and D and trimming were inferred from the DNA itself. Counted in this sample were about 180,000 clones; approximately 91% of them appeared once. 1.6% of the sample is in the top ten clones.

The chain was built from TRBV11-3 and TRBJ1-1, with no D gene named confidently. Sequencing used peripheral blood, obtained on day 0 of AZD1222 vaccination. This receptor was obtained from an adult in good health. The sequence in DNA is TGTGCCAGCAGCCAAGTGGGGAACACTGAAGCTTTCTTT. Translated, it gives CASSQVGNTEAFF.